This is a list of T cell receptor beta chains from one sample in a study of breast tumors, draining lymph nodes, adjacent tissues. One entry per CDR3 protein, called by TCRdb with MiXCR from the multiplex PCR reads. The sample has around 66,000 distinct CDR3 sequences; less than 45% are singletons. The specimen was breast tumor tissue. These TCRs come from a female donor with breast cancer. Some clones in this sample may be carry-over from other donors' samples. Both conserved end residues are part of each CDR3. The order of the fields is clone size, V gene, D gene, J gene, CDR3 DNA, CDR3 protein. The D gene is left open where the match is weak. A clone size is listed for some rows: how often the clone was seen (once, few, many), or a class if it is expanded.

medium-sized	TRBV9	TRBD1	TRBJ1-6	TGTGCCAGCAGCCCCTCAGGGGGAAGGTCCCACTTT	CASSPSGGRSHF
many	TRBV7-9	TRBD2	TRBJ2-1	TGTGCCAGCAGCATTAGCGGGAGCACCTACAATGAGCAGTTCTTC	CASSISGSTYNEQFF
-	TRBV12-5	TRBD1	TRBJ1-2	TGTGCTAGAGATAGGGTAGGGGGCGGTGGCTACACCTTC	CARDRVGGGGYTF
many	TRBV6-6	-	TRBJ1-5	TGTGCCAGCAAGCAGGATCCCAATCAGCCCCAGCATTTT	CASKQDPNQPQHF
-	TRBV29-1	-	TRBJ1-1	TGCAGCGTTACCCAGTACGCTGAAGCTTTCTTT	CSVTQYAEAFF
-	TRBV7-8	-	TRBJ2-3	TGTGCCAGCAGCCAAGACCCACCCACAGATACGCAATATTTT	CASSQDPPTDTQYF
many	TRBV12-3/TRBV12-4	-	TRBJ2-1	TGTGCCAGCACCCTTGACAGATTCTACAATGAGCAGTTCTTC	CASTLDRFYNEQFF
many	TRBV6-6	-	TRBJ1-5	TGTGCCAGCAGTTACAGTCAGGGCGATCAGCCCCAGCATTTT	CASSYSQGDQPQHF
-	TRBV6-4	TRBD2	TRBJ2-6	TGTGCCAGCAGTGACCGAGCGGGGAGCTCTGGGGCCAACGTCCTGACTTTC	CASSDRAGSSGANVLTF
many	TRBV12-3/TRBV12-4	-	TRBJ1-2	TGTGCCAGCAGCAACCGACGGAGCGAGGTTGGCTACACCTTC	CASSNRRSEVGYTF
many	TRBV3-1	-	TRBJ2-1	TGTGCCAGCAGCTCACTCTTCCGGGGGCTATCGCACTACAATGAGCAGTTCTTC	CASSSLFRGLSHYNEQFF
once	TRBV20-1	-	TRBJ1-4	TGCAGTGCTAGGACGGGCGAAAATAATGAAAAACTGTTTTTT	CSARTGENNEKLFF
many	TRBV2	-	TRBJ2-7	TGTGCCAGCAGTGAAGGGAGTGGCTTTGGGGAGCAGTACTTC	CASSEGSGFGEQYF
-	TRBV20-1	TRBD2	TRBJ2-2	TGCAGTGCTGCCGAGCACCCTAGCGGGAGACCGCTGGAGCTGTTTTTT	CSAAEHPSGRPLELFF
-	TRBV2	TRBD1	TRBJ1-2	TGTGCCAGCAGTAACCCTTCGACAGGGGGTTCTCTCTATGGCTACACCTTC	CASSNPSTGGSLYGYTF
many	TRBV11-2	-	TRBJ2-7	TGTGCCAGCAGCACCACAGGGTTACCCTACGAGCAGTACTTC	CASSTTGLPYEQYF
many	TRBV15	TRBD2	TRBJ2-5	TGTGCCACCAGCAGAGGGGGGGGGACTAGCGGGAGTTCTATCCAAGAGACCCAGTACTTC	CATSRGGGTSGSSIQETQYF
-	TRBV12-3/TRBV12-4	-	TRBJ2-7	TGTGCCAGCACCCCTCAGGGGACGGACGAGCAGTACTTC	CASTPQGTDEQYF
-	TRBV9	TRBD1	TRBJ1-6	TGTGCCAGCAGTCGAACAGGGGTCGGTTCACCCCTCCACTTT	CASSRTGVGSPLHF
few	TRBV7-3	-	TRBJ1-1	TGTGCCAGCAGCGAGGCAGGGGACGCTGAAGCTTTCTTT	CASSEAGDAEAFF
many	TRBV4-1	-	TRBJ2-1	TGCGCCAGCAGCCAAGTTGGTACAGGCTACAATGAGCAGTTCTTC	CASSQVGTGYNEQFF
medium-sized	TRBV25-1	-	TRBJ2-3	TGTGCCAGCAGTGAAACGGGGTTTGGGCTGGCGTTAGATACGCAGTATTTT	CASSETGFGLALDTQYF
many	TRBV6-1	-	TRBJ2-1	TGTGCCAGCAGTACACGGACTACCATACCCGTGGTCTACAATGAGCAGTTCTTC	CASSTRTTIPVVYNEQFF
many	TRBV7-2	TRBD1	TRBJ2-5	TGTGCCAGCAGCTTAGTAGGAGACAGGGTAGGTCACCAAGAGACCCAGTACTTC	CASSLVGDRVGHQETQYF
-	TRBV2	TRBD2	TRBJ2-3	TGTGCCAGCAGCCTTACTAGCGGGGGGGCCTCTTTTGTGGATACGCAGTATTTT	CASSLTSGGASFVDTQYF
many	TRBV6-6	-	TRBJ1-1	TGTGCCAGCAGCCTAGCTTCAAGAGTCGGGACTGAAGCTTTCTTT	CASSLASRVGTEAFF
many	TRBV6-6	-	TRBJ1-5	TGTGCCAGCGGCCGGGACGCCGACAATCAGCCCCAGCATTTT	CASGRDADNQPQHF
-	TRBV7-9	TRBD2	TRBJ2-1	TGTGCCAGCAGCCCACTAGCGGGGGGGCAGACTGAGCAGTTCTTC	CASSPLAGGQTEQFF
many	TRBV6-5	-	TRBJ2-3	TGTGCCACCAGGGTACGACTACTCACAGATACGCAGTATTTT	CATRVRLLTDTQYF
-	TRBV2	-	TRBJ1-5	TGTGCCAGCAGTGAAAAGGGCTGGCGGGATGAGCAGCCCCAGCATTTT	CASSEKGWRDEQPQHF
-	TRBV12-3/TRBV12-4	-	TRBJ2-6	TGTGCCAGCAGTTTATCTGGGACCAACGTCCTGACTTTC	CASSLSGTNVLTF
many	TRBV20-1	-	TRBJ2-1	TGCAGTGCCAACATTGAGGTTAGGGAGCAGGTTGATGAGCAGTTCTTC	CSANIEVREQVDEQFF
many	TRBV15	-	TRBJ1-2	TGTGCCACCAGCAGAGCGGGGGCTTATAACTATGGCTACACCTTC	CATSRAGAYNYGYTF
many	TRBV5-8	TRBD1	TRBJ2-5	TGTGCCAGCAGCTTGGCATCGATGGGCAGGGGGCAAGAGACCCAGTACTTC	CASSLASMGRGQETQYF
many	TRBV11-3	-	TRBJ2-5	TGTGCCAGCAGCCTCGAGAGGGAGACCCAGTACTTC	CASSLERETQYF
-	TRBV24-1	-	TRBJ2-5	TGTGCCACCGGTGGTCAGAGACAGGTCGACCAAGAGACCCAGTACTTC	CATGGQRQVDQETQYF
once	TRBV7-8	-	TRBJ1-4	TGTGCCAGCAGCCCAAGTACGAGTGAAAAACTGTTTTTT	CASSPSTSEKLFF
many	TRBV20-1	-	TRBJ2-2	TGCAGTGCTAGGACCCAGAACACCGGGGAGCTGTTTTTT	CSARTQNTGELFF
once	TRBV7-9	-	TRBJ1-2	TGTGCCAGCAGCGGGACGTGGGGAGGCTGCACCTTC	CASSGTWGGCTF
-	TRBV3-2	-	TRBJ2-7	TGTGCCAGCATCTTCGGGGGGGGGCCGTCCTACGAGCAGTACTTC	CASIFGGGPSYEQYF
once	TRBV12-3/TRBV12-4	TRBD2	TRBJ2-2	TGTGCCAGCAGATCCCGGACTAGCGGGGGGGCGAACACCGGGGAGCTGTTCTTT	CASRSRTSGGANTGELFF
many	TRBV20-1	-	TRBJ2-3	TGCAGTGCTAGGGTCACAGATACGCAGTATTTT	CSARVTDTQYF
medium-sized	TRBV29-1	-	TRBJ2-5	TGCAGCGCCAGAGGGAGGGGGCTAGAGACCCAGTACTTC	CSARGRGLETQYF
-	TRBV10-3	-	TRBJ1-5	TGTGCCATCAGTGAGGGAGACAGTAGCAATCAGCCCCAGCATTTT	CAISEGDSSNQPQHF
-	TRBV20-1	-	TRBJ2-7	TGCAGTACTAGAGATGAGGGAGGAGCCCGGGGACCCTACGAGCAGTACTTC	CSTRDEGGARGPYEQYF
many	TRBV5-5	-	TRBJ1-5	TGTGCCAGCAGCTTGGGCCAGAATCAGCCCCAGCATTTT	CASSLGQNQPQHF
few	TRBV2	TRBD1	TRBJ1-1	TGTGCCAGCAGCGATAGGGGACAGGGTTTTAGAGAAGCTTTCTTT	CASSDRGQGFREAFF
many	TRBV5-6	TRBD1	TRBJ1-1	TGTGCCAGCAGCCCGGGACAGTTTGAAGCTTTCTTT	CASSPGQFEAFF
once	TRBV5-4	-	TRBJ2-5	TGTGCCTGTTCGCGAGGGGGGGGTCAAGAGACCCAGTACTTC	CACSRGGGQETQYF
-	TRBV10-3	-	TRBJ1-1	TGTGCCATCAGTGAGGACAGCTCTAGTACTGAAGCTTTCTTT	CAISEDSSSTEAFF